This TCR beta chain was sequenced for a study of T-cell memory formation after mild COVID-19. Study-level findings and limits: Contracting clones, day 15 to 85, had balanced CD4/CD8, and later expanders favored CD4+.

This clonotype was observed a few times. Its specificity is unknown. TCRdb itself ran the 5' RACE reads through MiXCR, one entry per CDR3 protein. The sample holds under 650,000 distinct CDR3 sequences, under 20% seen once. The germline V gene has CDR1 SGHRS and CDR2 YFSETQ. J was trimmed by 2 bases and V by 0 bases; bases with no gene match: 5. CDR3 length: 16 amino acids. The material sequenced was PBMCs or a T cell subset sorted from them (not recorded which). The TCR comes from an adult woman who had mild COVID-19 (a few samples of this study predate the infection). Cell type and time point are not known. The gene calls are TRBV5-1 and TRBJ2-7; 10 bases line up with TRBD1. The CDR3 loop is CASSLVVDRGTYEQYF. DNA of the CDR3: TGCGCCAGCAGCTTGGTAGTGGACAGGGGGACCTACGAGCAGTACTTC.